A selection of T cell receptor beta chains follows, all from one sample in a study of early T cells in non-severe SARS-CoV-2 infection. TCRdb ran MiXCR on the 5' RACE reads and lists one entry per CDR3 protein. Among about 48,000 distinct CDR3 sequences listed, 7% to 9% were seen once. The sequenced material came from whole blood. These receptors came from an adult who was a healthcare worker with PCR-confirmed SARS-CoV-2 infection or an uninfected control (not recorded which). Both conserved end residues are part of each CDR3. A D gene is named only where the DNA matches it firmly. Clone size, where shown, is once, few, many, or a class for clones that have expanded.

v_call: TRBV5-4; d_call: TRBD1; j_call: TRBJ1-1; clone_size: many; cdr3_aa: CASSSGDSEAFF; cdr3_nt: TGTGCCAGCAGCTCGGGGGACAGTGAAGCTTTCTTT
v_call: TRBV11-3; d_call: NA; j_call: TRBJ1-1; clone_size: many; cdr3_aa: CASSLAGLNTEAFF; cdr3_nt: TGTGCCAGCAGCTTAGCCGGGTTGAACACTGAAGCTTTCTTT
v_call: TRBV28; d_call: NA; j_call: TRBJ1-5; clone_size: NA; cdr3_aa: CATYKTSPNQPQHF; cdr3_nt: TGTGCCACCTATAAGACCTCCCCCAATCAGCCCCAGCATTTT
v_call: TRBV6-2/TRBV6-3; d_call: NA; j_call: TRBJ1-2; clone_size: few; cdr3_aa: CASSYGSQTDYGYTF; cdr3_nt: TGTGCCAGCAGTTATGGTTCACAGACCGACTATGGCTACACCTTC
v_call: TRBV20-1; d_call: TRBD1; j_call: TRBJ1-1; clone_size: few; cdr3_aa: CSASFPRQGNTEAFF; cdr3_nt: TGCAGTGCTAGTTTCCCGAGACAGGGGAACACTGAAGCTTTCTTT
v_call: TRBV29-1; d_call: NA; j_call: TRBJ2-7; clone_size: many; cdr3_aa: CSVEDTGGTYEQYF; cdr3_nt: TGCAGCGTTGAAGATACCGGGGGAACCTACGAGCAGTACTTC
v_call: TRBV11-1; d_call: TRBD1; j_call: TRBJ2-7; clone_size: NA; cdr3_aa: CASSNRDRGYEQYF; cdr3_nt: TGTGCCAGCAGCAATCGGGACAGGGGCTACGAGCAGTACTTC
v_call: TRBV11-2; d_call: NA; j_call: TRBJ2-7; clone_size: few; cdr3_aa: CASSRGDYEQYF; cdr3_nt: TGTGCCAGCAGCCGCGGGGATTACGAGCAGTACTTC
v_call: TRBV28; d_call: TRBD1; j_call: TRBJ1-5; clone_size: many; cdr3_aa: CASSIPGGGDQPQHF; cdr3_nt: TGTGCCAGCAGCATCCCAGGGGGAGGGGATCAGCCCCAGCATTTT
v_call: TRBV12-3/TRBV12-4; d_call: TRBD1; j_call: TRBJ2-7; clone_size: NA; cdr3_aa: CASSHYTGGALYEQYF; cdr3_nt: TGTGCCAGCAGTCATTATACAGGGGGCGCGTTATACGAGCAGTACTTC
v_call: TRBV7-6; d_call: NA; j_call: TRBJ1-1; clone_size: NA; cdr3_aa: CASSSTGTSETGNTEAFF; cdr3_nt: TGTGCCAGCAGCAGTACCGGGACATCGGAGACCGGCAACACTGAAGCTTTCTTT
v_call: TRBV10-1; d_call: NA; j_call: TRBJ2-3; clone_size: many; cdr3_aa: CASSESSGTQYF; cdr3_nt: TGCGCCAGCAGTGAGTCGAGCGGTACGCAGTATTTT
v_call: TRBV4-3; d_call: NA; j_call: TRBJ1-5; clone_size: NA; cdr3_aa: CASSQDQRGNQPQHF; cdr3_nt: TGCGCCAGCAGCCAAGATCAGCGTGGAAATCAGCCCCAGCATTTT
v_call: TRBV20-1; d_call: TRBD1; j_call: TRBJ1-6; clone_size: many; cdr3_aa: CSARDIVSLQGANSPLHF; cdr3_nt: TGCAGTGCTAGAGATATTGTGTCACTTCAGGGGGCAAATTCACCCCTCCACTTT
v_call: TRBV28; d_call: NA; j_call: TRBJ1-1; clone_size: NA; cdr3_aa: CASEVSGYGAFF; cdr3_nt: TGTGCCAGCGAAGTTTCGGGGTATGGGGCTTTCTTT
v_call: TRBV5-1; d_call: NA; j_call: TRBJ2-1; clone_size: few; cdr3_aa: CASSLAGSYNEQFF; cdr3_nt: TGCGCCAGCAGCTTGGCGGGGTCCTACAATGAGCAGTTCTTC
v_call: TRBV7-2; d_call: TRBD2; j_call: TRBJ2-2; clone_size: few; cdr3_aa: CASSFERGGGELFF; cdr3_nt: TGTGCCAGCAGCTTCGAGCGGGGAGGCGGGGAGCTGTTTTTT
v_call: TRBV30; d_call: TRBD2; j_call: TRBJ2-1; clone_size: NA; cdr3_aa: CAWSRYAGGPNNEQFF; cdr3_nt: TGTGCCTGGAGCCGTTATGCGGGGGGGCCGAACAATGAGCAGTTCTTC
v_call: TRBV12-5; d_call: TRBD1; j_call: TRBJ1-1; clone_size: many; cdr3_aa: CASQDRQGNTEAFF; cdr3_nt: TGTGCTAGTCAAGATAGACAGGGTAACACTGAAGCTTTCTTT
v_call: TRBV29-1; d_call: NA; j_call: TRBJ1-1; clone_size: NA; cdr3_aa: CSVAIQADTEAFF; cdr3_nt: TGCAGCGTTGCCATTCAGGCTGACACTGAAGCTTTCTTT
v_call: TRBV3-1; d_call: NA; j_call: TRBJ2-7; clone_size: many; cdr3_aa: CASSQGVQGRYEQYF; cdr3_nt: TGTGCCAGCAGCCAAGGGGTACAGGGGAGGTACGAGCAGTACTTC
v_call: TRBV20-1; d_call: NA; j_call: TRBJ2-5; clone_size: many; cdr3_aa: CSPLGEGAETQYF; cdr3_nt: TGCAGCCCTTTGGGTGAGGGTGCAGAGACCCAGTACTTC